This T cell receptor (beta chain) was identified during a study of shared clonotypes between healthy human individuals. Germline V gene sequence: CDR1 KGHSH, CDR2 LQKENI. V trimming: 3 bases; J trimming: 9 bases; junction bases outside the gene matches: 13. The CDR3 is 16 residues long. Per the original data handling: Filtering differed, since immunoSEQ gave only junction sequences and no quality scores. This table comes from immunoSEQ multiplex PCR, and its TCRdb copy is limited to in-frame clones, with some not included. The D gene and trimming were derived from the DNA, and the V and J assignments and clone size from that table. The top ten hold about 1% of the sample, which has approximately 1,500,000 clones, approximately 97% seen once. The CD4+ fraction was divided into a CD45RA+ naive subset and a CD45RA-negative memory subset.

Source material: naive CD4+ T cells sorted from blood. Subset described: CD45RA+ positively selected. The V and J genes are TRBV18 and TRBJ2-5, with 10 bases aligning to TRBD2. This receptor was obtained from a man aged 30 to 39 in good health. CDR3 protein: CASSPAQREGRIAQYF. CDR3 DNA: TGTGCCAGCTCACCGGCCCAGCGGGAGGGCCGTATCGCCCAGTACTTC.